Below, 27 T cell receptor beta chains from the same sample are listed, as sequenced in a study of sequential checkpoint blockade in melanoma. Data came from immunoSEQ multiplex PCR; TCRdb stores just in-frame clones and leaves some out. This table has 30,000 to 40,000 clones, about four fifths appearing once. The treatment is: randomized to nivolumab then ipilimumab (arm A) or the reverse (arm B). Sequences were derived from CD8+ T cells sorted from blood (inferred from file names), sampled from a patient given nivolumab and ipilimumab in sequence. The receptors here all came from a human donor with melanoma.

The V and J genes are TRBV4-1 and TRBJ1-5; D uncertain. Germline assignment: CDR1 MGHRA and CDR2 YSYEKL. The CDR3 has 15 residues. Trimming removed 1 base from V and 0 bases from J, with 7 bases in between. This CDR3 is CASSQGGYSNQPQHF. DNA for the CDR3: TGCGCCAGCAGCCAAGGAGGTTATAGCAATCAGCCCCAGCATTTT.

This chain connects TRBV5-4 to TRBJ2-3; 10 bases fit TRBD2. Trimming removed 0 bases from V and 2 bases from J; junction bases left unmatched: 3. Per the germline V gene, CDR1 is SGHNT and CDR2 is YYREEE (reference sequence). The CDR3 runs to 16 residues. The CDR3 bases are TGTGCCAGCAGCTTGGGGACTAGCGGATTCACAGATACGCAGTATTTT. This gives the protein CASSLGTSGFTDTQYF.

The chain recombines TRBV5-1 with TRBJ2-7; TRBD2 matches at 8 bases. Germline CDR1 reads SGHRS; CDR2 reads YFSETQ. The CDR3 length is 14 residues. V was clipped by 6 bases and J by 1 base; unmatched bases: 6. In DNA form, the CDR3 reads TGCGCCAGCACCGATTCGGGGGGGTCCTACGAGCAGTACTTC. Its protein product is CASTDSGGSYEQYF.

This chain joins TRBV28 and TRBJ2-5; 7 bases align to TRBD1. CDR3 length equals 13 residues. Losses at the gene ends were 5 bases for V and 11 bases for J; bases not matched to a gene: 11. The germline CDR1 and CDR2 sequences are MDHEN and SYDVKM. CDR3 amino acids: CASSPTGAGEQYF. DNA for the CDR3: TGTGCCAGCAGTCCTACAGGGGCTGGAGAGCAGTACTTC. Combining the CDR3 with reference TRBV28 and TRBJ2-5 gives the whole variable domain DVKVTQSSRYLVKRTGEKVFLECVQDMDHENMFWYRQDPGLGLRLIYFSYDVKMKEKGDIPEGYSVSREKKERFSLILESASTNQTSMYLCASSPTGAGEQYFGPGTRLLVL.

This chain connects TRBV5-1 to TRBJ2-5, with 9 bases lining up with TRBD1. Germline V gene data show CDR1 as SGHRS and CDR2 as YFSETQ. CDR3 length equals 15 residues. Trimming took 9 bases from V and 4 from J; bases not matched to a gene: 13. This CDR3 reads CATNPGQGASETQYF. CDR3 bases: TGCGCCACCAATCCGGGACAGGGAGCATCAGAGACCCAGTACTTC.

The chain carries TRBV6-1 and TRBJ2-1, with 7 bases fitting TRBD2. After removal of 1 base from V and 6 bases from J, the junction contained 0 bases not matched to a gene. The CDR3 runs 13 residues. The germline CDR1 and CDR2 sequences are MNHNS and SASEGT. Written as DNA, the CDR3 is TGTGCCAGCAGTGAAGGGGGGGGCAATGAGCAGTTCTTC. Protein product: CASSEGGGNEQFF.

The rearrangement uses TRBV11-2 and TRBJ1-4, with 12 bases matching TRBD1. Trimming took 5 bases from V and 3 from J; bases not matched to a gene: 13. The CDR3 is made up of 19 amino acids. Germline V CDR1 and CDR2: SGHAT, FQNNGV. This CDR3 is CASSLVGDRGRWSNEKLFF. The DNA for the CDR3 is TGTGCCAGCAGCCTAGTGGGGGACAGGGGGCGGTGGTCTAATGAAAAACTGTTTTTT.

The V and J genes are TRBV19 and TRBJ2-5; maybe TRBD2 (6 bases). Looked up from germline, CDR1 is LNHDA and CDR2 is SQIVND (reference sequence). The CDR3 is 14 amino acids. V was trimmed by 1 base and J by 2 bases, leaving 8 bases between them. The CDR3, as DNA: TGTGCCAGTAGTATAGCAGGGACTCAAGAGACCCAGTACTTC. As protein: CASSIAGTQETQYF.

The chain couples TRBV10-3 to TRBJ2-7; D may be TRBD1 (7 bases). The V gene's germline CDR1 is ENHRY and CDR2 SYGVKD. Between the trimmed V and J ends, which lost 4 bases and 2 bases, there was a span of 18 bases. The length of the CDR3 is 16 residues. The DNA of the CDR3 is TGTGCCATCAGTGGGGGAGGACAGGAACGAACCTACGAGCAGTACTTC. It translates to CAISGGGQERTYEQYF.

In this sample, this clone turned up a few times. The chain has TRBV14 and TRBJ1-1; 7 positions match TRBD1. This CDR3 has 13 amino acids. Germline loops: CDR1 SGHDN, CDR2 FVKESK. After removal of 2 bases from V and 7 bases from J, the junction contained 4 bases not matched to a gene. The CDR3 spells CASSQQRGLEAFF. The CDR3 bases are TGTGCCAGCAGCCAACAGAGGGGGCTTGAAGCTTTCTTT.

The CDR3 sequence: CASSSLPGTRSYEQYF. As DNA, the CDR3 is TGTGCCAGCAGTTCACTCCCCGGGACTAGAAGCTACGAGCAGTACTTC. This rearrangement joins TRBV27 to TRBJ2-7, with 8 nucleotides matching TRBD2. Trimming took 4 bases from V and 3 from J; bases not matched to a gene: 11. The CDR3 loop spans 16 amino acids. Looked up from germline, CDR1 is MNHEY and CDR2 is SMNVEV (reference sequence).

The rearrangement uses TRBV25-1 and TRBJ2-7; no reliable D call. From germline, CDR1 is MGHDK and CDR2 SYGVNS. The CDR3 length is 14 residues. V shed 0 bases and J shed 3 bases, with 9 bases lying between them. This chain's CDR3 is CASSEYEAGYEQYF. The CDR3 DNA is TGTGCCAGCAGTGAATATGAAGCTGGCTACGAGCAGTACTTC.

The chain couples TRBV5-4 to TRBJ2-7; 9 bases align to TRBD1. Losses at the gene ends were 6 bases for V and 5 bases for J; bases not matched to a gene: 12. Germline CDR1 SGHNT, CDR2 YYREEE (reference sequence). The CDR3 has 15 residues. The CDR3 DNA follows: TGTGCCAGCAACCCGGACAGGGGTTCTTTCGACGAGCAGTACTTC. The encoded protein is CASNPDRGSFDEQYF.

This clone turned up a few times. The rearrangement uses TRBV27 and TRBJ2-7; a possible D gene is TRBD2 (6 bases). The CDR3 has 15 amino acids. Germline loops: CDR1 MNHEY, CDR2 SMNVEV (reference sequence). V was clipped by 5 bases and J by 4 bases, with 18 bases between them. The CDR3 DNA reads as TGTGCCAGCAGTCCCTTTTTGGGGGGAGCTTACGAGCAGTACTTC. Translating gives CASSPFLGGAYEQYF.

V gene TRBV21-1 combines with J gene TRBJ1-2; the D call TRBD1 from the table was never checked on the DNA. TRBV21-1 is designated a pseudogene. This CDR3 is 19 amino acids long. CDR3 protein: CASSKFTWDSERFNYGYTF. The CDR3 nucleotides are TGTGCCAGCAGCAAGTTCACTTGGGACAGCGAGCGCTTTAACTATGGCTACACCTTC.

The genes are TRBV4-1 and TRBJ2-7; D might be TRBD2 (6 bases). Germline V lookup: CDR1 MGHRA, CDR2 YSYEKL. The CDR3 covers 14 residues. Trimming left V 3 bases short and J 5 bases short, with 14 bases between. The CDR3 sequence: CASSHAGFDDEQYF. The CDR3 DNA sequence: TGCGCCAGCAGCCATGCGGGATTCGACGACGAGCAGTACTTC.

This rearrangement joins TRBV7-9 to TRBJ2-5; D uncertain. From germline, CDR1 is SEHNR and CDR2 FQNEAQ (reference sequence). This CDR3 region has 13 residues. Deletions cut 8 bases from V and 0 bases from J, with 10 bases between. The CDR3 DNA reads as TGTGCCAGCTCCGACACAAACCAAGAGACCCAGTACTTC. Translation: CASSDTNQETQYF. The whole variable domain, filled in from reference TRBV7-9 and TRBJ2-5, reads DTGVSQNPRHKITKRGQNVTFRCDPISEHNRLYWYRQTLGQGPEFLTYFQNEAQLEKSRLLSDRFSAERPKGSFSTLEIQRTEQGDSAMYLCASSDTNQETQYFGPGTRLLVL.

The CDR3 loop is CASSISGFYGYTF. In DNA form, the CDR3 reads TGTGCCAGTAGTATTTCGGGTTTTTATGGCTACACCTTC. The V call is TRBV19, the J call TRBJ1-2; D is unclear. The germline V gene encodes CDR1 LNHDA and CDR2 SQIVND (reference sequence). V lost 3 bases and J lost 5, with 10 bases in between. The CDR3 is 13 amino acids. The full variable domain, in which reference TRBV19 and TRBJ1-2 provide the parts outside the CDR3, is DGGITQSPKYLFRKEGQNVTLSCEQNLNHDAMYWYRQDPGQGLRLIYYSQIVNDFQKGDIAEGYSVSREKKESFPLTVTSAQKNPTAFYLCASSISGFYGYTFGSGTRLTVV.

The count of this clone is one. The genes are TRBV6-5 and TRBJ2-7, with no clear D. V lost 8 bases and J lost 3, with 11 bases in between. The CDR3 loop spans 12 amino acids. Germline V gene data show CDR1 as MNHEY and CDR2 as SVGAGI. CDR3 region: CASGERDYEQYF. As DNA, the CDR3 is TGTGCCAGCGGAGAGCGCGACTACGAGCAGTACTTC.

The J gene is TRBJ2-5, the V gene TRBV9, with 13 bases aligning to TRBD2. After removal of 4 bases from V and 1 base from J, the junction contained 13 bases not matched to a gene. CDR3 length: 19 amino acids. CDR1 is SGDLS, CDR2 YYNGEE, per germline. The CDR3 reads CASSPGLGLAGVSQETQYF. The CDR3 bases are TGTGCCAGCAGCCCCGGATTAGGACTAGCGGGAGTTAGCCAAGAGACCCAGTACTTC. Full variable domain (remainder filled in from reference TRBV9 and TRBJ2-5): DSGVTQTPKHLITATGQRVTLRCSPRSGDLSVYWYQQSLDQGLQFLIQYYNGEERAKGNILERFSAQQFPDLHSELNLSSLELGDSALYFCASSPGLGLAGVSQETQYFGPGTRLLVL.

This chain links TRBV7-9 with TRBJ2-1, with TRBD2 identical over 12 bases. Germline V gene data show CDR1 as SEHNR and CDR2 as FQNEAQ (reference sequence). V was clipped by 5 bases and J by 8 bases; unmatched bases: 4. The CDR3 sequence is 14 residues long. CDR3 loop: CASSPTSGRHEQFF. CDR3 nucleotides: TGTGCCAGCAGCCCGACTAGCGGGAGACATGAGCAGTTCTTC.

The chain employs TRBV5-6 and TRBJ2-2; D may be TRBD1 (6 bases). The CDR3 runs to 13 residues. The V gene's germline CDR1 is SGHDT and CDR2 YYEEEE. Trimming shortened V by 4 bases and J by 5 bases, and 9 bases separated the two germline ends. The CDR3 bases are TGTGCCAGCAGCGCCACAGGGACCGGGGAGCTGTTTTTT. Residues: CASSATGTGELFF.

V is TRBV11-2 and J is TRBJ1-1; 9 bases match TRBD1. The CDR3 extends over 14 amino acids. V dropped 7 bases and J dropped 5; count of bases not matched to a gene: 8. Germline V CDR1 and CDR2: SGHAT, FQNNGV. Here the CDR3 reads CASKSGTGWTEAFF. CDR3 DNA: TGTGCCAGCAAATCCGGGACAGGGTGGACTGAAGCTTTCTTT. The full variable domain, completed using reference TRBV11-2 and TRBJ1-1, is EAGVAQSPRYKIIEKRQSVAFWCNPISGHATLYWYQQILGQGPKLLIQFQNNGVVDDSQLPKDRFSAERLKGVDSTLKIQPAKLEDSAVYLCASKSGTGWTEAFFGQGTRLTVV.

The CDR3 region is CASSLQGSYGYTF. CDR3 DNA: TGTGCCAGCAGTTTACAGGGCAGCTATGGCTACACCTTC. V usage is TRBV28 and J usage is TRBJ1-2; a weak D match, TRBD1 (5 bases). CDR1 and CDR2 from the germline V gene are MDHEN and SYDVKM. The CDR3 spans 13 residues. Trimming took 2 bases from V and 4 from J, leaving 8 bases between them.

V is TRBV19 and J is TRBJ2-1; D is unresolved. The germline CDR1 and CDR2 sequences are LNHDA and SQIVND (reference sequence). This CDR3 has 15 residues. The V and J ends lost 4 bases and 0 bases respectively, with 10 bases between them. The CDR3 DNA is TGTGCCAGTAGTAACGGGTTGGGCTCCTACAATGAGCAGTTCTTC. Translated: CASSNGLGSYNEQFF.

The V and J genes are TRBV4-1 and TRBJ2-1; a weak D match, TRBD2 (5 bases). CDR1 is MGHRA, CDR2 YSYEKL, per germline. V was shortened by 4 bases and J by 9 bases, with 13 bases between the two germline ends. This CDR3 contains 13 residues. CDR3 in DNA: TGCGCCAGCAGCCCTACTCTAGCCGGTGAGCAGTTCTTC. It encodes CASSPTLAGEQFF.

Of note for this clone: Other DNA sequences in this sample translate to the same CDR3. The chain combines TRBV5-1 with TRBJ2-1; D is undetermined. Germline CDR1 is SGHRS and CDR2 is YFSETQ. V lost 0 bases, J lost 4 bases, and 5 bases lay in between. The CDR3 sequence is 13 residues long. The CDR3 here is CASSLALYNEQFF. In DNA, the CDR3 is TGCGCCAGCAGCTTGGCACTTTACAATGAGCAGTTCTTC.